What follows is one TCR beta chain and its context. Its antigen is not identified. These data come from a study of shared clonotypes between healthy human individuals. The study, taken as a whole, reports: The authors expected sequencing depth to affect clonotype sharing among donors.

Produced via immunoSEQ multiplex PCR; TCRdb's table is partial and in-frame only. The sample lists nearly 2 million clones, about 94% occurring once. J gave up 2 bases and V 5 bases, and 9 bases lay outside the gene matches. The CDR3 spans 16 residues. The germline gives CDR1 SGHNT, CDR2 YYREEE (reference sequence). Naive CD8 populations comprised CD45RO-negative cells positively selected for CCR7, excluding terminally differentiated effector memory CD45RA+ cells. The TCR sequence derives from a man aged 18 to 29 in good health. The chain combines TRBV5-4 with TRBJ1-2; TRBD1 agrees at 10 bases. The sample comprised naive CD8+ T cells sorted from blood. The CDR3 DNA reads as TGTGCCAGCAGATCCGGGACAGGGGAGAAAAACTATGGCTACACCTTC. Its protein product is CASRSGTGEKNYGYTF.